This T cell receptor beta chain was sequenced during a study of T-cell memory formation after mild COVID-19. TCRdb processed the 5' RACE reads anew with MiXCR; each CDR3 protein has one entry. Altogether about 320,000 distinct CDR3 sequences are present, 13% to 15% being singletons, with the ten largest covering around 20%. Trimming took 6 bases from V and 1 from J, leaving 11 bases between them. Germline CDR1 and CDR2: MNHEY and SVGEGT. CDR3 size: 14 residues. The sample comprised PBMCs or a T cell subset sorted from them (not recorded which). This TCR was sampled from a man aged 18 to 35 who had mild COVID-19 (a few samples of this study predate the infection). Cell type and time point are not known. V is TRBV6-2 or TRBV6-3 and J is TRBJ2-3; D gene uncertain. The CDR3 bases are TGTGCCAGCAGAGCCCAATCCGGCACAGATACGCAGTATTTT. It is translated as CASRAQSGTDTQYF.